This paragraph reports one T cell receptor beta chain. The table came from immunoSEQ multiplex PCR; TCRdb's copy has only in-frame clones and leaves some out. The repertoire holds under 65,000 clones, with approximately 84% as singletons. CDR1 LNHDA and CDR2 SQIVND come from the germline V gene (reference sequence). The CDR3 covers 11 residues. V dropped 9 bases and J dropped 3 bases, with 6 bases sitting between them. This specimen comes from a study of lymphopenia after photon versus proton radiotherapy. The rearrangement joins TRBV19 to TRBJ1-3; D unclear. The TCR originated in a man between 60 and 70 years old with pancreatic cancer. Specimen: peripheral blood, collected from a patient treated with proton-based radiotherapy. Here the CDR3 DNA reads TGTGCCAGCCTCATTGGAAACACCATATATTTT. The encoded protein is CASLIGNTIYF.